These T cell receptor beta chains were read from a single sample in a study of T cell responses to AZD1222 COVID-19 vaccine. Assay: immunoSEQ multiplex PCR; the TCRdb copy retains only in-frame clones and omits some. The sample holds some 79,000 clones; roughly 85% are singletons and the top ten take roughly 3.1%. Sequenced material: peripheral blood, taken 28 days after the second AZD1222 dose. The receptor source for this set is an adult who received the AZD1222 COVID-19 vaccine. Both conserved end residues are part of each CDR3. Each record gives: J gene, D gene, V gene, clone size, CDR3 protein, CDR3 DNA. A D gene is named only where the DNA matches it firmly. Not every row has a clone size; where given, it reads once, few, many or a size class.

TRBJ2-1 | - | TRBV6-2/TRBV6-3 | - | CASSGLFSNEQFF | TGTGCCAGCAGTGGACTATTCTCCAATGAGCAGTTCTTC
TRBJ1-2 | - | TRBV25-1 | - | CASSGPGSAYGYTF | TGTGCCAGCAGTGGCCCGGGGAGCGCATATGGCTACACCTTC
TRBJ2-7 | - | TRBV20-1 | - | CSASSTVTYEQYF | TGCAGTGCTAGTTCAACGGTTACCTACGAGCAGTACTTC
TRBJ1-1 | TRBD1 | TRBV6-5 | - | CASSSAQGGRTEAFF | TGTGCCAGCAGTTCTGCACAGGGGGGTAGGACTGAAGCTTTCTTT
TRBJ2-5 | - | TRBV5-5 | few | CASSARPGGRETQYF | TGTGCCAGCAGCGCCCGGCCCGGGGGGCGAGAGACCCAGTACTTC
TRBJ1-4 | TRBD1 | TRBV2 | - | CASMRQGRNEKLFF | TGTGCCAGCATGCGACAGGGGAGAAATGAAAAACTGTTTTTT
TRBJ2-1 | TRBD1 | TRBV5-4 | few | CASSLGTGAYNEQFF | TGTGCCAGCAGCTTGGGGACAGGGGCTTACAATGAGCAGTTCTTC
TRBJ2-7 | TRBD1 | TRBV28 | few | CASSSSGTDLSYEQYF | TGTGCCAGCAGTTCTTCCGGGACAGACCTCTCCTACGAGCAGTACTTC
TRBJ1-2 | - | TRBV29-1 | - | CSVGARDGYTF | TGCAGCGTTGGGGCCAGAGATGGCTACACCTTC
TRBJ1-2 | TRBD1 | TRBV12-3/TRBV12-4 | - | CASTPDRAVGYTF | TGTGCCAGCACCCCAGACAGGGCCGTCGGCTACACCTTC
TRBJ2-6 | - | TRBV27 | - | CASSLGYGGANVLTF | TGTGCCAGCAGTTTAGGGTATGGTGGGGCCAACGTCCTGACTTTC
TRBJ2-7 | - | TRBV30 | - | CAWSVVEDSSYEQYF | TGTGCCTGGAGTGTAGTGGAGGACAGCTCCTACGAGCAGTACTTC
TRBJ1-5 | - | TRBV27 | once | CASSYALWSRSNQPQHF | TGTGCCAGCAGTTACGCGCTCTGGTCCCGTAGCAATCAGCCCCAGCATTTT
TRBJ2-7 | TRBD1 | TRBV19 | - | CASTRRDRGDEQYF | TGTGCCAGTACCCGGCGGGACAGGGGGGACGAGCAGTACTTC
TRBJ1-2 | - | TRBV10-3 | - | CAISDWGPGYGYTF | TGTGCCATCAGTGACTGGGGGCCGGGCTATGGCTACACCTTC
TRBJ2-6 | TRBD1 | TRBV7-3 | - | CASSRSPGQGTGANVLTF | TGTGCCAGCAGCCGCAGTCCGGGACAGGGTACTGGGGCCAACGTCCTGACTTTC
TRBJ1-1 | - | TRBV5-4 | - | CASSPWRGGSTEAFF | TGTGCCAGCAGCCCTTGGCGGGGGGGGAGCACTGAAGCTTTCTTT
TRBJ1-6 | TRBD1 | TRBV2 | - | CAFQGGLLSGYNSPLHF | TGTGCCTTTCAGGGGGGCCTCTTATCCGGATATAATTCACCCCTCCACTTT
TRBJ1-2 | - | TRBV10-2 | - | CASRRTAPNYGYTF | TGCGCCAGCCGCCGGACAGCCCCTAACTATGGCTACACCTTC
TRBJ1-3 | - | TRBV10-3 | - | CATYPDPQPSGNTIYF | TGTGCCACTTATCCCGACCCGCAGCCCTCTGGAAACACCATATATTTT
TRBJ1-5 | - | TRBV6-5 | - | CASSYSAGSNQPQHF | TGTGCCAGCAGTTACTCTGCTGGTAGCAATCAGCCCCAGCATTTT
TRBJ1-5 | TRBD1 | TRBV28 | - | CASSLRDRLYQPQHF | TGTGCCAGCAGTTTACGGGACAGGTTATACCAGCCCCAGCATTTT
TRBJ2-7 | TRBD2 | TRBV4-2 | - | CASSPTTSGRGSSYEQYF | TGTGCCAGCAGCCCAACGACTAGCGGGAGGGGAAGCTCCTACGAGCAGTACTTC
TRBJ1-3 | - | TRBV5-1 | - | CASSLEGSGNTIYF | TGCGCCAGCAGCTTGGAAGGCTCTGGAAACACCATATATTTT
TRBJ2-7 | TRBD2 | TRBV6-5 | - | CASVQQGGTEQYF | TGTGCCAGCGTTCAGCAGGGAGGGACCGAGCAGTACTTC
TRBJ1-4 | TRBD1 | TRBV5-1 | once | CASSRGTANEKLFF | TGCGCCAGCAGCCGAGGGACAGCCAATGAAAAACTGTTTTTT
TRBJ2-2 | - | TRBV28 | - | CASTLGQLGTANTGELFF | TGTGCCAGCACCCTAGGACAGCTGGGGACCGCGAACACCGGGGAGCTGTTTTTT
TRBJ2-1 | TRBD1 | TRBV5-6 | - | CASNRGYEQFF | TGTGCCAGCAACAGGGGTTATGAGCAGTTCTTC
TRBJ2-1 | - | TRBV19 | - | CASSDRGTSNNEQFF | TGTGCCAGTAGTGACCGAGGGACCTCCAACAATGAGCAGTTCTTC
TRBJ1-2 | TRBD1 | TRBV27 | - | CASSLWTGFGYTF | TGTGCCAGCAGTTTATGGACAGGGTTTGGCTACACCTTC
TRBJ1-6 | - | TRBV3-1/TRBV3-2 | once | CASSQGHSSRSPLHF | TGTGCCAGCAGCCAGGGACATTCTAGTCGATCACCCCTCCACTTT
TRBJ1-2 | - | TRBV4-1 | - | CASSLDSNYGYTF | TGCGCCAGCAGCCTAGACAGTAACTATGGCTACACCTTC
TRBJ2-7 | - | TRBV29-1 | - | CSVGGDSRYEQYF | TGCAGCGTTGGGGGGGACAGCCGCTACGAGCAGTACTTC
TRBJ2-5 | - | TRBV24-1 | - | CATSDPVPGKYQETQYF | TGTGCCACCAGTGATCCGGTCCCCGGGAAGTACCAAGAGACCCAGTACTTC
TRBJ2-7 | - | TRBV6-1 | - | CASSELEETYEQYF | TGTGCCAGCAGTGAATTGGAGGAAACCTACGAGCAGTACTTC